The T cell receptor (beta chain) under discussion was sequenced for a study of a mutant IDH1 vaccine in newly diagnosed glioma. The study's findings and limits: Vaccination induced immune responses in approximately 94% of patients. Pseudoprogression looked unconnected to shifts in top peripheral T cell clonotypes.

V lost 0 bases and J 0 bases, leaving 4 bases between the germline ends. Germline assignment: CDR1 SGHDT and CDR2 YYEEEE. The CDR3 has 14 amino acids. Time point in this sample: baseline, week 1 (first vaccination visit). The treatment denotes: pre-vaccination baseline after standard-of-care therapy. Profiling relied on immunoSEQ multiplex PCR, and the TCRdb table lists in-frame clones only, not all of them. This sample has tens of thousands of clones, with more than 70% found just once. About this clone: The antigen remains undetermined.

The sample was peripheral blood mononuclear cells (PBMCs), taken from a glioma patient treated with radiotherapy, temozolomide or both. This receptor was taken from a woman under 30 with glioma. Some clones in this sample may be carry-over from other donors' samples. The chain recombines TRBV5-6 with TRBJ1-3; no definite D call. Here the CDR3 DNA reads TGTGCCAGCAGCTTGGCCCCCTCTGGAAACACCATATATTTT. As protein: CASSLAPSGNTIYF.